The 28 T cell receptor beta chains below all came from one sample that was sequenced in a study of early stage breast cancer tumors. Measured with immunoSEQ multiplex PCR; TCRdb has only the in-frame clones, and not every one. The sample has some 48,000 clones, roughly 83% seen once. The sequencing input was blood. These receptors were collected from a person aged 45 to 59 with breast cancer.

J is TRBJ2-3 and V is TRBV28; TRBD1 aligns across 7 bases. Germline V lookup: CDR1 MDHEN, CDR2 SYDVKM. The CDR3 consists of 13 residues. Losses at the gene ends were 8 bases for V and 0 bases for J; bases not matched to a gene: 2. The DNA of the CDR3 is TGTGCCAGCCGGGACAGCAGCACAGATACGCAGTATTTT. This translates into CASRDSSTDTQYF.

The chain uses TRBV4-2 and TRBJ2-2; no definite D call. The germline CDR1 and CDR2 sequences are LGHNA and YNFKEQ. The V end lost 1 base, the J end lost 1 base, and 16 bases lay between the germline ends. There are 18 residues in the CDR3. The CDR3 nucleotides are TGTGCCAGCAGCCAAGTAGGGCAGGCCAACTGGAACACCGGGGAGCTGTTTTTT. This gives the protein CASSQVGQANWNTGELFF.

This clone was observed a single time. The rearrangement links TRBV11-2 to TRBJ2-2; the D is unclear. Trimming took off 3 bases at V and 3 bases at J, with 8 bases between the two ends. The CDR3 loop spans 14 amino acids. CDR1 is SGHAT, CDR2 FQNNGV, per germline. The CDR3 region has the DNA TGTGCCAGCAGCTTGCACAGATACACCGGGGAGCTGTTTTTT. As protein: CASSLHRYTGELFF. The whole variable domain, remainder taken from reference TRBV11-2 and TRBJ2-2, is EAGVAQSPRYKIIEKRQSVAFWCNPISGHATLYWYQQILGQGPKLLIQFQNNGVVDDSQLPKDRFSAERLKGVDSTLKIQPAKLEDSAVYLCASSLHRYTGELFFGEGSRLTVL.

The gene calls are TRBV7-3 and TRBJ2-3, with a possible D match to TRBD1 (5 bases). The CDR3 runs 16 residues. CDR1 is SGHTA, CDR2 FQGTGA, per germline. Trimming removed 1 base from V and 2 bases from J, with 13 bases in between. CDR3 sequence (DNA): TGTGCCAGCAGCTTAAGACAGACAACCGACACAGATACGCAGTATTTT. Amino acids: CASSLRQTTDTDTQYF. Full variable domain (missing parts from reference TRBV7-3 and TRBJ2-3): GAGVSQTPSNKVTEKGKYVELRCDPISGHTALYWYRQSLGQGPEFLIYFQGTGAADDSGLPNDRFFAVRPEGSVSTLKIQRTERGDSAVYLCASSLRQTTDTDTQYFGPGTRLTVL.

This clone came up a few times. The CDR3 sequence is CASRLQGYEQYF. CDR3 DNA: TGTGCCAGCAGGCTACAGGGTTACGAGCAGTACTTC. This sequence joins TRBV2 and TRBJ2-7; D possibly corresponds to TRBD1 (6 bases). The CDR3 runs 12 residues. Germline V gene data show CDR1 as SNHLY and CDR2 as FYNNEI. Trimming took off 6 bases at V and 4 bases at J, with 10 bases between the two ends.

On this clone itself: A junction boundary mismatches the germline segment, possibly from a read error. The CDR3 is CASSPQEGLALNF. For the CDR3, the DNA is TGTGCCAGCAGCCCTCAGGAGGGACTAGCCTTGAACTTC. The gene calls are TRBV7-2 and TRBJ2-5; 9 positions match TRBD2. This CDR3 has 13 amino acids. Germline CDR1 is SGHTA and CDR2 is FQGNSA. The entire variable domain, with the rest obtained from reference TRBV7-2 and TRBJ2-5, is as follows: GAGVSQSPSNKVTEKGKDVELRCDPISGHTALYWYRQSLGQGLEFLIYFQGNSAPDKSGLPSDRFSAERTGGSVSTLTIQRTQQEDSAVYLCASSPQEGLALNFGPGTRLLVL.

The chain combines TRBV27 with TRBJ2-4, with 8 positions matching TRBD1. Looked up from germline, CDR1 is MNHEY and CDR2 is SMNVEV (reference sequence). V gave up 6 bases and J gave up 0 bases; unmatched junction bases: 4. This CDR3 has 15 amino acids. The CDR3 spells CASRLTGGAKNIQYF. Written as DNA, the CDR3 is TGTGCCAGCAGGTTAACAGGGGGAGCCAAAAACATTCAGTACTTC.

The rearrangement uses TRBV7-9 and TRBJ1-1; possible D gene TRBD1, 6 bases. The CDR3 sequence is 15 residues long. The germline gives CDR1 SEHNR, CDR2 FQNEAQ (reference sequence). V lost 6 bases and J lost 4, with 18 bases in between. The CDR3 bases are TGTGCCAGCAGTAACTGGGCCGGGGGCCCCACTGAAGCTTTCTTT. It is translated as CASSNWAGGPTEAFF.

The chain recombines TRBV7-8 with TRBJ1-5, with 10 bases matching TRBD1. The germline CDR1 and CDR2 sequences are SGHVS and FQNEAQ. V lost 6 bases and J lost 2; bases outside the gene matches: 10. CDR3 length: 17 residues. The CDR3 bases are TGTGCCAGCAGGGGAGACAGGGGGCTGGAAGGCAATCAGCCCCAGCATTTT. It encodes CASRGDRGLEGNQPQHF.

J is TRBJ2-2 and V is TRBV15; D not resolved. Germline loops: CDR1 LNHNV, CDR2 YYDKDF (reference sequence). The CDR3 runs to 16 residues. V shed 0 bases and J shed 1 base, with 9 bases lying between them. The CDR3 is CATSREGRLNTGELFF. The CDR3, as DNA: TGTGCCACCAGCAGAGAGGGAAGATTGAACACCGGGGAGCTGTTTTTT.

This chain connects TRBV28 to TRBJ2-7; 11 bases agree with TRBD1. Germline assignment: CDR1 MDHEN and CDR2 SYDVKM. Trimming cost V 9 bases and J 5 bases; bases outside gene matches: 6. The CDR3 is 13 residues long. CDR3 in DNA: TGTGCCAGTTTCGGACAGGGGGCGAACGAGCAGTACTTC. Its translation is CASFGQGANEQYF.

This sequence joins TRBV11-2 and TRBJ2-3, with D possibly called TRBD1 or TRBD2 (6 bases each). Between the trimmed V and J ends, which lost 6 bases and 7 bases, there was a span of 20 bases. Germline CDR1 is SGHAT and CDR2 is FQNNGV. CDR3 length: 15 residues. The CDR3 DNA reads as TGTGCCAGCAGTCCCCTTTGGGGGGCCGGATATACGCAGTATTTT. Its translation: CASSPLWGAGYTQYF.

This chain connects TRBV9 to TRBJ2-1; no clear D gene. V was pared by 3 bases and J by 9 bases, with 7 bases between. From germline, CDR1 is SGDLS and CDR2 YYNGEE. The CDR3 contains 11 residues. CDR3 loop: CASSESGEQFF. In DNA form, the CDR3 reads TGTGCCAGCAGCGAATCCGGTGAGCAGTTCTTC.

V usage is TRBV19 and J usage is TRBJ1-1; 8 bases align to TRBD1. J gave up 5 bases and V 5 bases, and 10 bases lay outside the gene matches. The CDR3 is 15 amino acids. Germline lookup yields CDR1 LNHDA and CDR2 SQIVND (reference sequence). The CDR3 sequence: CASSVGHRGGTEAFF. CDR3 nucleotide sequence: TGTGCCAGTAGTGTAGGACACAGGGGGGGGACTGAAGCTTTCTTT.

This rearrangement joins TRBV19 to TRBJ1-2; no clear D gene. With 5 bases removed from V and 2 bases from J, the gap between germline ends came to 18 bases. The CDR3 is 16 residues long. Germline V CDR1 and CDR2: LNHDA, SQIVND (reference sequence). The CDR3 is CASSPPSREVNYGYTF. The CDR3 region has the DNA TGTGCCAGTAGTCCCCCTTCCCGGGAGGTCAACTATGGCTACACCTTC.

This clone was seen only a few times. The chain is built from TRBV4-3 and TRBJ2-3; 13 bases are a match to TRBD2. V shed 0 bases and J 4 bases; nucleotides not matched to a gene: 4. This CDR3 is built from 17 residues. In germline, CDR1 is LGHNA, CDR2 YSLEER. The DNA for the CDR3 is TGCGCCAGCAGCCAAGATTGGACTAGCGGGAGCTCAGATACGCAGTATTTT. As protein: CASSQDWTSGSSDTQYF.

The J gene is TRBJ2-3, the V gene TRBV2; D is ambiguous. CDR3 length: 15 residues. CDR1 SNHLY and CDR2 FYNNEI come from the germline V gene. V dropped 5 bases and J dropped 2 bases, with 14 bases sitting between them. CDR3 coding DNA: TGTGCCAGCAGTTTTACCGGGCTCCCCACAGATACGCAGTATTTT. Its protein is CASSFTGLPTDTQYF.

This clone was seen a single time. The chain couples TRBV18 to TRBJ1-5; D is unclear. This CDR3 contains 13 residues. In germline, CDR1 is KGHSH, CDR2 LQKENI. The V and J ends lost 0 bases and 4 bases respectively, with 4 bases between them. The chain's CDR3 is CASSPPNNQPQHF. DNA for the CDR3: TGTGCCAGCTCACCACCGAATAATCAGCCCCAGCATTTT. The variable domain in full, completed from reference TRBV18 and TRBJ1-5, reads NAGVMQNPRHLVRRRGQEARLRCSPMKGHSHVYWYRQLPEEGLKFMVYLQKENIIDESGMPKERFSAEFPKEGPSILRIQQVVRGDSAAYFCASSPPNNQPQHFGDGTRLSIL.

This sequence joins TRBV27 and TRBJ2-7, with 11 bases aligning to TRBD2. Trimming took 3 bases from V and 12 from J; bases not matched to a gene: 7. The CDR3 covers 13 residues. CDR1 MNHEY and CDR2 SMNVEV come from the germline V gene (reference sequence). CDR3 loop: CASSFLSGGVRYF. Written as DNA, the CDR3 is TGTGCCAGCAGTTTCCTTAGCGGGGGGGTACGGTACTTC.

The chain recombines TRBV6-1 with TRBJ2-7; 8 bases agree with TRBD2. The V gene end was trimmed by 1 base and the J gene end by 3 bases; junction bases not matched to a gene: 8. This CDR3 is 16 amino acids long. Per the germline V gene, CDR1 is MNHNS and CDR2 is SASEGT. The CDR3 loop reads CASSEDGSGRFYEQYF. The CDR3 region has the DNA TGTGCCAGCAGTGAAGACGGAAGCGGGAGATTCTACGAGCAGTACTTC.

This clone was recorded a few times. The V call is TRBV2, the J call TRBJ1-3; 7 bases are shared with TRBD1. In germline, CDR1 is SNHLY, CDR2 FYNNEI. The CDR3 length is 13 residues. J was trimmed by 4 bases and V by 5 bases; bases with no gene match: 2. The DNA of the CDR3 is TGTGCCAGCAGTCGGGACAGCGGAAACACCATATATTTT. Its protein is CASSRDSGNTIYF.

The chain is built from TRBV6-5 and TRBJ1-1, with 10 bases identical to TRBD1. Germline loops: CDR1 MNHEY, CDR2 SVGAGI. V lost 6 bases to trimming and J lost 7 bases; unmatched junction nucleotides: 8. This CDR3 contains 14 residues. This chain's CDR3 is CASSRTGGVGEAFF. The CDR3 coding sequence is TGTGCCAGCAGCCGGACAGGGGGGGTTGGTGAAGCTTTCTTT.

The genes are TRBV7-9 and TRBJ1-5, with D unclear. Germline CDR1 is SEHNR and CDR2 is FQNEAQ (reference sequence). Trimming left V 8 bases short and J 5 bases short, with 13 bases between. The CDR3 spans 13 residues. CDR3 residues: CASSDTRDQPQHF. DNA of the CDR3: TGTGCCAGCTCCGATACAAGGGATCAGCCCCAGCATTTT.

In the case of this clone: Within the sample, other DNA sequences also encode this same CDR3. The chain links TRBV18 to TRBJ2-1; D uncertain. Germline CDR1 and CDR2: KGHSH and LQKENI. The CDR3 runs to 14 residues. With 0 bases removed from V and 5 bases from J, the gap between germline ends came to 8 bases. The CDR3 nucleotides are TGTGCCAGCTCACCACCAAACCGGGACAATGAGCAGTTCTTC. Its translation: CASSPPNRDNEQFF.

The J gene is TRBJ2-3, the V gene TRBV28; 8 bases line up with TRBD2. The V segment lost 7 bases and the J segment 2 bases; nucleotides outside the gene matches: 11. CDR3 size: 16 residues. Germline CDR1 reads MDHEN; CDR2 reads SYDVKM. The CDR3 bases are TGTGCCAGCAAAATTCCGGGCGGGGGGACCACAGATACGCAGTATTTT. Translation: CASKIPGGGTTDTQYF.

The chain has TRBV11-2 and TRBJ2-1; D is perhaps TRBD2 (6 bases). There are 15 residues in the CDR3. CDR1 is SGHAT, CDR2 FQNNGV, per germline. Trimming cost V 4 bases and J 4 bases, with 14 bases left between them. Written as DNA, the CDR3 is TGTGCCAGCAGCTCCGGAGACGGGGGTTACAATGAGCAGTTCTTC. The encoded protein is CASSSGDGGYNEQFF.

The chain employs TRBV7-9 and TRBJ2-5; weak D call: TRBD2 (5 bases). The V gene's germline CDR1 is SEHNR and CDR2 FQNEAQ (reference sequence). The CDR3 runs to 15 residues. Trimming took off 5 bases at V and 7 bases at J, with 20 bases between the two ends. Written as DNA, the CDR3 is TGTGCCAGCAGCCCCCGGGCTAGCACACGGGGGACCCAGTACTTC. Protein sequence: CASSPRASTRGTQYF.

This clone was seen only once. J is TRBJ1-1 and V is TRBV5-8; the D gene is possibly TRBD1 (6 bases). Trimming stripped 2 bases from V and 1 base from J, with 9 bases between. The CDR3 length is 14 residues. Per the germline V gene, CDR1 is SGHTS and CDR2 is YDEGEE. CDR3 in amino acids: CASSFGQKNTEAFF. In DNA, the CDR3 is TGTGCCAGCAGCTTCGGACAGAAGAACACTGAAGCTTTCTTT.